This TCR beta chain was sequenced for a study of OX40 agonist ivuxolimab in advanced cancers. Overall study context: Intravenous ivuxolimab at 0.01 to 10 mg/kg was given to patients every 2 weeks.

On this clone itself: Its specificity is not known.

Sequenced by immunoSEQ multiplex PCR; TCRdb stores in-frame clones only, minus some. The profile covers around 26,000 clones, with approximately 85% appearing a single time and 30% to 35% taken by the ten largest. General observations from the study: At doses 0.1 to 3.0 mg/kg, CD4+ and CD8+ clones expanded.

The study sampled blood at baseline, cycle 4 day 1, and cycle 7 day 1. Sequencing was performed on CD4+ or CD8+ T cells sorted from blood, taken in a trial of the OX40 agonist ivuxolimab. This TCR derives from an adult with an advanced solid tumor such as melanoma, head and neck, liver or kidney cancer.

Here the CDR3 reads CASSLFPSFDEQFF. The CDR3 DNA sequence: TGTGCCAGCAGTTTATTCCCTAGCTTCGATGAGCAGTTCTTC. The chain combines TRBV27 with TRBJ2-1; tentative D call: TRBD2 (5 bases). The germline V gene encodes CDR1 MNHEY and CDR2 SMNVEV (reference sequence). The CDR3 contains 14 residues. V lost 1 base and J 8 bases, leaving 12 bases between the germline ends.